Reported below is one T cell receptor (beta chain). A read error may produce the germline difference seen at one junction end. Germline CDR1 SSHAT, CDR2 FNYEAQ (reference sequence). The CDR3 totals 14 residues. This entry comes from a study of blood T cell repertoires in COVID-19. For the study at large: The samples span acute and convalescent COVID-19 from the United States, Italy and Spain.

How the authors handled the data: Amplification with reference gene primers provided the estimates of nucleated cell counts. Only in-frame clones appear in the TCRdb table, and some are missing; sequencing was by immunoSEQ multiplex PCR. V, J and clone size were drawn from that table, and D and trimming were deduced from the DNA. This table holds around 80,000 clones, about 82% found once. The J gene is TRBJ2-3, the V gene TRBV7-7; the D is unclear. This TCR came from a man aged 50-60 years with COVID-19, enrolled during active disease. Sequenced input: peripheral blood. The CDR3 DNA reads TGTGCTAGCAGCTTAGGTCTCTCGGCAGATACGCAGTATTTT. Protein sequence: CASSLGLSADTQYF.